Described below is a single T cell receptor beta chain sequence and its context. The source of the sample is a study of T cell repertoires in cytomegalovirus infection. Across the study: TCR beta signatures that were public indicated CMV infection and matching HLA type.

Deletions cut 4 bases from V and 10 bases from J, with 18 bases between. The CDR3 is 14 residues long. Germline CDR1 reads KGHDR; CDR2 reads SFDVKD. Via MiXCR, TCRdb re-called the reads, giving one row per CDR3 protein. The sample yields roughly 150,000 distinct CDR3 sequences, 23% seen once. The chain has TRBV24-1 and TRBJ1-1; tentatively, D is TRBD1 (6 bases). Material: PBMCs. The clonotype originates from a human donor in good health (CMV status not recorded). Some clones in this sample may be carry-over from other donors' samples. The CDR3 loop reads CATSDPGGGFGAFF. As DNA, the CDR3 is TGTGCCACCAGTGACCCCGGAGGGGGGTTTGGAGCTTTCTTT.